Presented here are 24 T cell receptor beta chains from one specimen sequenced in a study of blood T cell repertoires in COVID-19. Sequencing was performed with immunoSEQ multiplex PCR; in TCRdb, only in-frame clones are kept and a portion is missing. The table records 89,000 or so clones, around 85% of them present only once. The sample taken for sequencing was peripheral blood. These receptors originate from a man aged 80 or over with acute or convalescent COVID-19.

V and J are TRBV30 and TRBJ2-7; D might be TRBD1 (5 bases). V lost 3 bases, J lost 4 bases, and 13 bases lay in between. Germline V lookup: CDR1 GTSNPN, CDR2 SVGIG (reference sequence). This CDR3 has 13 amino acids. CDR3 DNA: TGTGCCTGGAGACAGGTGACCCCATACGAGCAGTACTTC. Amino acids: CAWRQVTPYEQYF. The full variable domain, in which reference TRBV30 and TRBJ2-7 provide the parts outside the CDR3, is SQTIHQWPATLVQPVGSPLSLECTVEGTSNPNLYWYRQAAGRGLQLLFYSVGIGQISSEVPQNLSASRPQDRQFILSSKKLLLSDSGFYLCAWRQVTPYEQYFGPGTRLTVT.

The chain has TRBV5-1 and TRBJ1-2; the D gene is possibly TRBD1 (6 bases). The CDR3 has 14 residues. Germline V gene lookup returns CDR1 SGHRS and CDR2 YFSETQ. V lost 0 bases and J lost 6, with 12 bases in between. Here the CDR3 reads CASSLGQGSDGYTF. The CDR3 DNA sequence: TGCGCCAGCAGCTTGGGGCAGGGGTCGGATGGCTACACCTTC.

The chain uses TRBV7-8 and TRBJ1-3; 9 bases align to TRBD1. The germline gives CDR1 SGHVS, CDR2 FQNEAQ. V lost 4 bases and J lost 0; bases outside the gene matches: 7. The CDR3 sequence is 17 residues long. The CDR3, as DNA: TGTGCCAGCAGCTCTGGGACAGGGTGGCGCTCTGGAAACACCATATATTTT. Encoded protein: CASSSGTGWRSGNTIYF.

J is TRBJ2-1 and V is TRBV20-1; D is undetermined. V was clipped by 3 bases and J by 3 bases, with 12 bases between them. This CDR3 comprises 14 residues. The V gene's germline CDR1 is DFQATT and CDR2 SNEGSKA (reference sequence). The CDR3 DNA reads as TGCAGTGCTAGTCTGACTTCTTTCTACAATGAGCAGTTCTTC. Residues: CSASLTSFYNEQFF.

The chain combines TRBV2 with TRBJ2-3; possible D gene TRBD2, 6 bases. CDR3 length: 15 amino acids. Trimming stripped 6 bases from V and 6 bases from J, with 19 bases between. Germline loops: CDR1 SNHLY, CDR2 FYNNEI. CDR3 sequence (DNA): TGTGCCAGCAGGCTAGACTTTCTCCGGGGGGATACGCAGTATTTT. Residues: CASRLDFLRGDTQYF. The full variable domain, in which reference TRBV2 and TRBJ2-3 provide the parts outside the CDR3, is EPEVTQTPSHQVTQMGQEVILRCVPISNHLYFYWYRQILGQKVEFLVSFYNNEISEKSEIFDDQFSVERPDGSNFTLKIRSTKLEDSAMYFCASRLDFLRGDTQYFGPGTRLTVL.

The CDR3 reads CASSATSGRADEQFF. The CDR3 DNA is TGTGCCAGCAGCGCAACTAGCGGGAGGGCCGACGAGCAGTTCTTC. This chain uses TRBV7-2 with TRBJ2-1, with TRBD2 matching over 13 bases. V lost 5 bases, J lost 10 bases, and 8 bases stayed unmatched. The CDR3 consists of 15 residues. Germline assignment: CDR1 SGHTA and CDR2 FQGNSA.

This rearrangement joins TRBV6-2 or TRBV6-3 to TRBJ2-4; D might be TRBD2 (5 bases). Germline values: CDR1 MNHEY, CDR2 SVGEGT. V was clipped by 2 bases and J by 7 bases, with 12 bases between them. This CDR3 has 14 amino acids. CDR3 sequence (DNA): TGTGCCAGCAGTTACGCGGCTTCGGGGAACATTCAGTACTTC. Translation: CASSYAASGNIQYF.

This sequence joins TRBV18 and TRBJ1-2, with D unclear. This CDR3 is 13 amino acids long. V was shortened by 5 bases and J by 5 bases, with 12 bases between the two germline ends. Germline CDR1 and CDR2: KGHSH and LQKENI. The CDR3 reads CASSSEDYYGYTF. In DNA, the CDR3 is TGTGCCAGCTCATCGGAGGATTATTATGGCTACACCTTC.

The chain employs TRBV7-2 and TRBJ2-5, with TRBD2 matching 10 bases. The CDR3 extends over 15 amino acids. Losses at the gene ends were 5 bases for V and 5 bases for J; bases not matched to a gene: 8. Germline assignment: CDR1 SGHTA and CDR2 FQGNSA. The DNA for the CDR3 is TGTGCCAGCAGCCGGACTAGCGGTGCATCGGAGACCCAGTACTTC. It specifies CASSRTSGASETQYF.

Here the CDR3 reads CASSIQGDNSPLHF. DNA for the CDR3: TGTGCCAGCAGCATACAGGGTGACAATTCACCCCTCCACTTT. The chain joins TRBV7-3 to TRBJ1-6; D is perhaps TRBD1 (6 bases). Per germline, CDR1 SGHTA and CDR2 FQGTGA. V was shortened by 5 bases and J by 7 bases, with 12 bases between the two germline ends. This CDR3 is built from 14 residues. The full variable domain, in which reference TRBV7-3 and TRBJ1-6 provide the parts outside the CDR3, is GAGVSQTPSNKVTEKGKYVELRCDPISGHTALYWYRQSLGQGPEFLIYFQGTGAADDSGLPNDRFFAVRPEGSVSTLKIQRTERGDSAVYLCASSIQGDNSPLHFGNGTRLTVT.

The rearrangement uses TRBV10-3 and TRBJ2-5; 7 bases line up with TRBD2. The length of the CDR3 is 14 residues. The trim removed 3 bases at V and 5 bases at J, leaving 6 bases unmatched. Per the germline V gene, CDR1 is ENHRY and CDR2 is SYGVKD. CDR3 coding DNA: TGTGCCATCAGTGACGGTAGCGGGTGGGAGACCCAGTACTTC. As protein: CAISDGSGWETQYF.

This chain connects TRBV20-1 to TRBJ1-1; TRBD1 matches at 8 bases. The V gene's germline CDR1 is DFQATT and CDR2 SNEGSKA (reference sequence). J lost 2 bases, V lost 3 bases, and 11 bases had no gene match. The CDR3 sequence is 16 residues long. CDR3 nucleotide sequence: TGCAGTGCTAGTCATCCACTGACAGGGGTCAACACTGAAGCTTTCTTT. It encodes CSASHPLTGVNTEAFF.

The chain links TRBV6-6 to TRBJ2-7; a weak D match, TRBD1 (6 bases). Germline lookup yields CDR1 MNHNY and CDR2 SVGAGI (reference sequence). The V gene lost 6 bases and the J gene lost 3 bases, with 15 bases spanning the gap. The length of the CDR3 is 14 residues. CDR3 protein: CASRLRDTNYEQYF. The CDR3 DNA reads TGTGCCAGCAGACTCCGGGACACTAACTACGAGCAGTACTTC.

The gene calls are TRBV10-3 and TRBJ2-5; 10 bases agree with TRBD1. Per germline, CDR1 ENHRY and CDR2 SYGVKD. Trimming at V came to 7 bases and at J to 2 bases, leaving 13 bases not matched to a gene. CDR3 length: 17 amino acids. The CDR3 here is CAITMGGDRGIQETQYF. CDR3 nucleotide sequence: TGTGCCATCACCATGGGGGGGGACAGGGGAATTCAAGAGACCCAGTACTTC.

A few counts support this clone. This rearrangement joins TRBV5-1 to TRBJ2-7, with D perhaps matching TRBD1 (6 bases). With 0 bases removed from V and 3 bases from J, the gap between germline ends came to 13 bases. Looked up from germline, CDR1 is SGHRS and CDR2 is YFSETQ. This CDR3 is built from 15 residues. The CDR3 here is CASSLGQGLIYEQYF. The CDR3 DNA follows: TGCGCCAGCAGCTTGGGGCAGGGGCTTATCTACGAGCAGTACTTC.

The V call is TRBV6-4, the J call TRBJ2-6; perhaps TRBD1 as D (6 bases). The CDR3 has 18 residues. The germline V and J ends were trimmed by 3 bases and 0 bases, with 15 bases remaining between them. CDR1 and CDR2 (germline): MRHNA, SNTAGT. The CDR3 nucleotides are TGTGCCAGCAGTGAGAAGGGGGACCCTTTCTCTGGGGCCAACGTCCTGACTTTC. Translated, it gives CASSEKGDPFSGANVLTF.

The chain has TRBV21-1 and TRBJ2-7; the table's D call of TRBD2 was not tested on the DNA. TRBV21-1 is flagged as a pseudogene. The CDR3 has 16 residues. DNA of the CDR3: TGTGCCAGCAGCAAAGAAGCCCGTATAGCGCCCTACGAGCAGTACTTC. This encodes CASSKEARIAPYEQYF.

This clone was counted only a few times. The CDR3, as DNA: TGTGCCAGCAGTACCGGAGGTCAGTCTGGAAACACCATATATTTT. As protein: CASSTGGQSGNTIYF. V is TRBV28 and J is TRBJ1-3; D unclear. This CDR3 spans 15 amino acids. V lost 5 bases and J 1 base, leaving 12 bases between the germline ends. CDR1 is MDHEN and CDR2 is SYDVKM in the germline V gene.

This chain links TRBV14 with TRBJ2-2, with 13 bases lining up with TRBD2. The V gene's germline CDR1 is SGHDN and CDR2 FVKESK. This CDR3 is built from 16 residues. Trimming cost V 2 bases and J 6 bases; bases outside gene matches: 3. The CDR3 DNA is TGTGCCAGCAGCCAAACAGGACTAGCGGGAGCCGGGGAGCTGTTTTTT. It encodes CASSQTGLAGAGELFF.

V usage is TRBV7-9 and J usage is TRBJ1-5; 7 bases line up with TRBD1. The V gene end was trimmed by 1 base and the J gene end by 13 bases; junction bases not matched to a gene: 7. There are 13 residues in the CDR3. Germline CDR1 reads SEHNR; CDR2 reads FQNEAQ (reference sequence). CDR3 nucleotide sequence: TGTGCCAGCAGCTTAGGGGCCCGACAGGGACAGCATTTT. It is translated as CASSLGARQGQHF.

This clone was recorded once. This chain uses TRBV28 with TRBJ2-7; D is unclear. Trimming left V 7 bases short and J 6 bases short, with 19 bases between. The CDR3 covers 14 residues. The germline V gene has CDR1 MDHEN and CDR2 SYDVKM. The CDR3 DNA reads TGTGCCAGCATAGCTAGGCCCCTTAGTTCCGAGCAGTACTTC. This codes for CASIARPLSSEQYF.

This chain links TRBV28 with TRBJ2-1; D is possibly TRBD2 (5 bases). There are 13 residues in the CDR3. The V gene's germline CDR1 is MDHEN and CDR2 SYDVKM. V was shortened by 6 bases and J by 7 bases, with 13 bases between the two germline ends. The CDR3 spells CASSSTNLNEQFF. The CDR3 nucleotides read TGTGCCAGCAGCTCGACTAACCTAAATGAGCAGTTCTTC.

The rearrangement uses TRBV5-1 and TRBJ1-1; 7 bases line up with TRBD1. Germline CDR1 SGHRS, CDR2 YFSETQ. This CDR3 has 18 amino acids. V lost 1 base, J lost 9 bases, and 21 bases stayed unmatched. The DNA of the CDR3 is TGCGCCAGCAGCTTGATTGTGGGACAGTCATGGCCCGATCGACAAGCTTTCTTT. Translated: CASSLIVGQSWPDRQAFF.

The CDR3 DNA is TGTGCCATCAGTGAGTCTTGGGAGGACACTGAAGCTTTCTTT. This sequence encodes CAISESWEDTEAFF. This chain connects TRBV10-3 to TRBJ1-1; D is unresolved. V lost 0 bases and J 3 bases, leaving 8 bases between the germline ends. The CDR3 sequence is 14 residues long. In germline, CDR1 is ENHRY, CDR2 SYGVKD.